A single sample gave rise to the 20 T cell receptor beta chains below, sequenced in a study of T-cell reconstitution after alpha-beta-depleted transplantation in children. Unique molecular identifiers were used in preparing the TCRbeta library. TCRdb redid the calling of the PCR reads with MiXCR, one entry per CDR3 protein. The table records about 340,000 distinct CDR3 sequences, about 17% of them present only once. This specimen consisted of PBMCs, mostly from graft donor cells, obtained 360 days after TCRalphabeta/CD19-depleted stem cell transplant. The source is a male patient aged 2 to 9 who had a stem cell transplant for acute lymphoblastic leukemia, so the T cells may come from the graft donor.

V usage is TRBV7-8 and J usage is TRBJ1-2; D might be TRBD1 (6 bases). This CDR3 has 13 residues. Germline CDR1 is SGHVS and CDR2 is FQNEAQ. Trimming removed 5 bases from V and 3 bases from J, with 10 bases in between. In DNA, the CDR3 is TGTGCCAGCAGCGAAGCAGGGGACTATGGCTACACCTTC. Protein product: CASSEAGDYGYTF.

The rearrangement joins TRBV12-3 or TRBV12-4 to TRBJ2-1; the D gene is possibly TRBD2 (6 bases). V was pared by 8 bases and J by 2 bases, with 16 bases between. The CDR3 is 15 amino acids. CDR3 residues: CASGGWQGPYNEQFF. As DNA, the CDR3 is TGTGCCAGCGGGGGGTGGCAGGGTCCCTACAATGAGCAGTTCTTC.

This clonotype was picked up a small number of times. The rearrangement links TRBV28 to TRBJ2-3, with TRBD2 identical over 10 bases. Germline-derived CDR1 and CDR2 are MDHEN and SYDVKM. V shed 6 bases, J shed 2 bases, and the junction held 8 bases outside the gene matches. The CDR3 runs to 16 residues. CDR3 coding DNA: TGTGCCAGCAGCATACTAGCGGGGATATTCACAGATACGCAGTATTTT. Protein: CASSILAGIFTDTQYF.

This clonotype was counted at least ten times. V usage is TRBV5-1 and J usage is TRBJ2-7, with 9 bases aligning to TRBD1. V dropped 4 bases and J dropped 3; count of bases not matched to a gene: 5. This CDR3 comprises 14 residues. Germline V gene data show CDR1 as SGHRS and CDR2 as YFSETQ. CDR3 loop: CASSPGTGSYEQYF. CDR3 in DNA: TGCGCCAGCAGCCCCGGGACAGGGAGCTACGAGCAGTACTTC.

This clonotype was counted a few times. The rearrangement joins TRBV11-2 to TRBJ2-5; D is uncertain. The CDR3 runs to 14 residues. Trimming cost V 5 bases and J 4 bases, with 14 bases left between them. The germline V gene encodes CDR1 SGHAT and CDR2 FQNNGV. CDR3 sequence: CASSRRPGGETQYF. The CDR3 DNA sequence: TGTGCCAGCAGCCGACGACCAGGCGGAGAGACCCAGTACTTC.

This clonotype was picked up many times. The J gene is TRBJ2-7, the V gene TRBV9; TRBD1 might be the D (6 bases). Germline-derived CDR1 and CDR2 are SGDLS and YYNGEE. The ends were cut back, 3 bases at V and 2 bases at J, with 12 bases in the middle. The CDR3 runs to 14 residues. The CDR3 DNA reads TGTGCCAGCAGCGAGGACAGACCTCCCTACGAGCAGTACTTC. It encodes CASSEDRPPYEQYF.

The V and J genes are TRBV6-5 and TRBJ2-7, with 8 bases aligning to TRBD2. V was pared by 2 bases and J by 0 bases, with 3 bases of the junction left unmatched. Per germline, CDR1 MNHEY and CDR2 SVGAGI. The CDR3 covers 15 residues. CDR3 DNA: TGTGCCAGCAGTTACGCGGGACTAGGCTCCTACGAGCAGTACTTC. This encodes CASSYAGLGSYEQYF.

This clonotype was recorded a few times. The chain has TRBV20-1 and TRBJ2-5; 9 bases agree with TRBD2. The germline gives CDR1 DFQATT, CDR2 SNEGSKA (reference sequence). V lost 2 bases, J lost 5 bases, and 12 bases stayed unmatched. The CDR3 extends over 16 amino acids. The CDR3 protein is CSARPNLAGRGETQYF. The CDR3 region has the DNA TGCAGTGCTAGACCGAACCTAGCGGGGAGGGGGGAGACCCAGTACTTC.

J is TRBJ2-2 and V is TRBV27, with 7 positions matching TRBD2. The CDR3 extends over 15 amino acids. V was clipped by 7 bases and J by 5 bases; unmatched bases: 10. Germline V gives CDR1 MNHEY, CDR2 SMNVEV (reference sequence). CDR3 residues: CASTPGGLATGELFF. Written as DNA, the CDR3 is TGTGCCAGCACGCCGGGAGGTCTGGCGACCGGGGAGCTGTTTTTT.

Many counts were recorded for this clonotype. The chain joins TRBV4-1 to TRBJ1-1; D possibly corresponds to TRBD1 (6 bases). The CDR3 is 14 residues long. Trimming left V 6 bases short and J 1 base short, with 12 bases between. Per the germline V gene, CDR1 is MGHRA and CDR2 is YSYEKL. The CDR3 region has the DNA TGCGCCAGCAGACCGGGACAACAGAACACTGAAGCTTTCTTT. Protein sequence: CASRPGQQNTEAFF.

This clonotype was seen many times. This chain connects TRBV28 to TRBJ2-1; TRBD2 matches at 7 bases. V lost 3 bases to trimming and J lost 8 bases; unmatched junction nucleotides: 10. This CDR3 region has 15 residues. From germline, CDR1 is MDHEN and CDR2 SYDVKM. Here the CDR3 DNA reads TGTGCCAGCAGTTTTCTTGGACTAGAACTCGATGAGCAGTTCTTC. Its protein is CASSFLGLELDEQFF.

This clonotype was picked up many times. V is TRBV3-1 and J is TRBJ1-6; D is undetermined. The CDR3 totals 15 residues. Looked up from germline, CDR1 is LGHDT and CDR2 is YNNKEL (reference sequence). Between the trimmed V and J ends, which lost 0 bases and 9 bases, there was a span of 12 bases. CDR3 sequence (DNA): TGTGCCAGCAGCCAAGAAGCGGGTTTGGGTTCACCCCTCCACTTT. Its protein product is CASSQEAGLGSPLHF.

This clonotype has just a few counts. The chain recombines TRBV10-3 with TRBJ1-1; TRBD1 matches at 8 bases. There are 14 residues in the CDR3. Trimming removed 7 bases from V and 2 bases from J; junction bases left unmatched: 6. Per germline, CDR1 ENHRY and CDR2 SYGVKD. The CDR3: CAIKMTGANTEAFF. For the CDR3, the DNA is TGTGCCATCAAGATGACAGGGGCTAACACTGAAGCTTTCTTT.

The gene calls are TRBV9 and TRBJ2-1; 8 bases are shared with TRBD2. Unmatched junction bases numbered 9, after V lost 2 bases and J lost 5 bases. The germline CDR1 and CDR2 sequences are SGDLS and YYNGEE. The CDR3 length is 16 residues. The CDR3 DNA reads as TGTGCCAGCAGCGTTACCGGTCTAGCGGGTAACAATGAGCAGTTCTTC. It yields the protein CASSVTGLAGNNEQFF.

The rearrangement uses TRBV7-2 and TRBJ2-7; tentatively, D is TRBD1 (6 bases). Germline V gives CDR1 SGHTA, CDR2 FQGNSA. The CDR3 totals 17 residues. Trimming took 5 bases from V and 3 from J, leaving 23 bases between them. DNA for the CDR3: TGTGCCAGCAGCCCCGAACTGGTAGGACAGACATACTACGAGCAGTACTTC. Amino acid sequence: CASSPELVGQTYYEQYF.

The CDR3, as DNA: TGTGCCAGCAGTTTTCAAGGGCAGGGACTAGCGGGGTCCACCTACGAGCAGTACTTC. It translates to CASSFQGQGLAGSTYEQYF. The chain recombines TRBV28 with TRBJ2-7; the match to TRBD2 covers 13 bases. The germline V gene encodes CDR1 MDHEN and CDR2 SYDVKM. Trimming cost V 3 bases and J 2 bases; bases outside gene matches: 13. CDR3 size: 19 residues.

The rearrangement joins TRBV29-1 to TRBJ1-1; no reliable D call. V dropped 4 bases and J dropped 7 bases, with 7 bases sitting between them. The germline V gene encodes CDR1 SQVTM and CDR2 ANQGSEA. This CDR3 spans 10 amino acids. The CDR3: CSVGSFEAFF. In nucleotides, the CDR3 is TGCAGCGTTGGCTCCTTTGAAGCTTTCTTT.

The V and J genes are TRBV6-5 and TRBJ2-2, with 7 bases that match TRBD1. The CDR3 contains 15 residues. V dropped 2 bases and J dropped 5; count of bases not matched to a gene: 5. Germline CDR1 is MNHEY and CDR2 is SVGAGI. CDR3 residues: CASSYGRGRTGELFF. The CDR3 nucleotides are TGTGCCAGCAGTTACGGTAGGGGGCGGACCGGGGAGCTGTTTTTT.

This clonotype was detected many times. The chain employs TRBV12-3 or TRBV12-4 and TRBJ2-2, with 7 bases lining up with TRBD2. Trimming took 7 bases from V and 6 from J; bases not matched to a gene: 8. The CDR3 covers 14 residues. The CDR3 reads CASIAGLGAGELFF. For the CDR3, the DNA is TGTGCCAGCATAGCGGGTCTGGGGGCCGGGGAGCTGTTTTTT.

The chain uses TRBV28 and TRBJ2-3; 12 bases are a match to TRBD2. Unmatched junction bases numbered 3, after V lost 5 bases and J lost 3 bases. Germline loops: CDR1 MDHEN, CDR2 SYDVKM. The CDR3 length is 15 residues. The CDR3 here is CASSVTSGRTDTQYF. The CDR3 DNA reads TGTGCCAGCAGTGTCACTAGCGGGAGGACAGATACGCAGTATTTT.